The rows below give T cell receptor beta chains drawn from one sample of a study of beta chain features in type 1 diabetes. Generated by immunoSEQ multiplex PCR, the TCRdb table keeps only in-frame clones and is missing some. The table has 95,000 to 150,000 clones, about 16% seen once. The sample was central memory CD4+ T cells from blood. These receptor sequences come from a man aged 25-45 years with type 1 diabetes. CDR3s include the opening cysteine and the closing phenylalanine or tryptophan. The D gene is left open where the match is weak. Size is omitted from some rows. Given values are once, few, many or a class for expanded clones.

v_call	clone_size	d_call	j_call	cdr3_aa	cdr3_nt
TRBV11-1	few	TRBD1	TRBJ1-2	CASSATITGDYGYTF	TGTGCCAGCAGCGCTACGATCACAGGGGACTATGGCTACACCTTC
TRBV7-2	-	-	TRBJ2-4	CASSPLGQLNIQYF	TGTGCCAGCAGCCCCCTAGGACAATTAAACATTCAGTACTTC
TRBV4-3	-	TRBD1	TRBJ1-4	CASSQRGLGGEKLFF	TGCGCCAGCAGCCAAAGGGGGCTGGGAGGTGAAAAACTGTTTTTT
TRBV7-6	-	-	TRBJ2-1	CASSLSPTVYEQFF	TGTGCCAGCAGCTTGAGCCCGACTGTCTATGAGCAGTTCTTC
TRBV7-9	few	TRBD2	TRBJ2-3	CASSLPAGVGTDTQYF	TGTGCCAGCAGCTTACCAGCGGGGGTCGGCACAGATACGCAGTATTTT
TRBV7-2	-	-	TRBJ2-4	CASSLHNRDIQYF	TGTGCCAGCAGCTTACATAACCGAGACATTCAGTACTTC
TRBV5-1	-	-	TRBJ2-1	CASSLSPVSNEQFF	TGCGCCAGCAGCTTGAGTCCCGTATCCAATGAGCAGTTCTTC
TRBV11-2	-	-	TRBJ2-1	CASTLDHIGRNEQFF	TGTGCCAGCACCTTAGATCATATAGGGAGAAATGAGCAGTTCTTC
TRBV28	-	-	TRBJ2-1	CATSAKGHEQFF	TGTGCCACCTCAGCGAAGGGGCATGAGCAGTTCTTC
TRBV2	-	-	TRBJ2-7	CATRGQVYEQYF	TGTGCCACCAGGGGCCAGGTCTACGAGCAGTACTTC
TRBV4-2	few	-	TRBJ1-2	CASSQGDGNYGYTF	TGTGCCAGCAGCCAAGGGGATGGGAACTATGGCTACACCTTC
TRBV11-2	-	-	TRBJ2-3	CASSLAEGGTQYF	TGTGCCAGCAGCTTAGCAGAGGGTGGTACGCAGTATTTT
TRBV18	-	TRBD1	TRBJ2-5	CASSPDRDETQYF	TGTGCCAGCTCACCAGACAGGGATGAGACCCAGTACTTC
TRBV5-1	-	-	TRBJ2-1	CASSPQPSGYNEQFF	TGCGCCAGCAGCCCCCAGCCGTCCGGGTACAATGAGCAGTTCTTC
TRBV6-5	-	TRBD1	TRBJ2-7	CASSSGTGISEQYF	TGTGCCAGCAGTTCCGGGACAGGGATTTCCGAGCAGTACTTC
TRBV9	few	TRBD1	TRBJ2-7	CASSPRQGDFDEQYF	TGTGCCAGCAGCCCCCGACAGGGGGATTTTGACGAGCAGTACTTC
TRBV15	-	-	TRBJ1-2	CATSRDRDYGYTF	TGTGCCACCAGCAGAGATAGAGACTATGGCTACACCTTC
TRBV7-2	-	-	TRBJ2-1	CASSLASGRYNEQFF	TGTGCCAGCAGCTTAGCGAGCGGGCGATACAATGAGCAGTTCTTC
TRBV7-2	-	TRBD2	TRBJ2-5	CASSLTSGEETQYF	TGTGCCAGCAGCTTAACTAGCGGGGAAGAGACCCAGTACTTC
TRBV7-2	few	-	TRBJ2-1	CASSLGQVGDEQFF	TGTGCCAGCAGCTTAGGACAGGTCGGAGATGAGCAGTTCTTC
TRBV6-5	-	-	TRBJ2-1	CATHPGDGRNEQFF	TGTGCCACCCACCCAGGGGATGGTCGCAATGAGCAGTTCTTC
TRBV25-1	few	TRBD1	TRBJ2-7	CASVRPTGQPYEQYF	TGTGCCAGCGTACGCCCCACGGGACAGCCCTACGAGCAGTACTTC
TRBV7-3	few	TRBD1	TRBJ1-1	CASSENRDRDDTEAFF	TGTGCCAGCAGCGAAAACCGGGACAGGGATGACACTGAAGCTTTCTTT
TRBV9	-	-	TRBJ1-2	CASSETVTNYGYTF	TGTGCCAGCAGCGAGACAGTGACCAACTATGGCTACACCTTC